This T cell receptor beta chain is drawn from a study of identical twins. General study findings and limits: Rather than following the same donors, the conclusions depended on cross-sectional statistical analysis. Excess twin sharing in beta out-of-frame sequences was weaker.

A universal primer site was incorporated via template switching, and the cDNA contained unique molecular identifiers. Each CDR3 protein gets one entry after TCRdb re-called the 5' RACE reads with MiXCR. The sample consists of 350,000 to 500,000 distinct CDR3 sequences, less than 20% of them appearing once. This clonotype has a count of ten or more. Its antigen remains unknown. Donors were all healthy Caucasians. From germline, CDR1 is LGHNA and CDR2 YSLEER. Trimming stripped 5 bases from V and 5 bases from J, with 10 bases between. This CDR3 is built from 13 residues. The sequence was collected from a man aged 50 to 59 in good health. The sample was naive T cells sorted from blood. The gene calls are TRBV4-3 and TRBJ2-1, with D maybe TRBD2 (6 bases). The DNA of the CDR3 is TGCGCCAGCAGCGCGGGGACTGACAATGAGCAGTTCTTC. It is translated as CASSAGTDNEQFF.